This TCR beta chain is from a study of PD-1 blockade in classical Hodgkin lymphoma. Assay used: immunoSEQ multiplex PCR; TCRdb lists only in-frame clones, some missing. Among about 47,000 clones, approximately 80% were seen once, and the ten largest hold 15% to 20%. The sample's time point: cycle 4 day 1 (C4D1), after more than five weeks of nivolumab. All patients experienced relapse after autologous stem cell transplantation, and brentuximab vedotin exposure was variable. In the case of this clone: The antigen is not known.

Study-level findings and limits: The study reported lower baseline TCR diversity in newly diagnosed patients than in healthy donors. Whereas CD4+ TCR diversity had risen significantly by C4D1, CD8+ TCR diversity had not.

There are 15 residues in the CDR3. Germline values: CDR1 SGHRS, CDR2 YFSETQ. Trimming removed 1 base from V and 2 bases from J, with 9 bases in between. J is TRBJ1-4 and V is TRBV5-1; a possible D gene is TRBD1 (5 bases). The input for sequencing was peripheral blood mononuclear cells (PBMCs), taken before the fourth cycle of nivolumab. This TCR was recovered from a human donor with classical Hodgkin lymphoma. The CDR3 region has the DNA TGCGCCAGCAGCTTGTATGGGGCCACTAATGAAAAACTGTTTTTT. The encoded protein is CASSLYGATNEKLFF.